This TCR beta chain was profiled in a study of blood T cell repertoires in COVID-19. Study in general: PBMCs, B-cell-depleted T cells, or T cells provided the cDNA or gDNA that made up the material.

V lost 6 bases and J lost 1; bases outside the gene matches: 4. The CDR3 length is 14 residues. CDR1 is MDHEN and CDR2 is SYDVKM in the germline V gene. This table comes from immunoSEQ multiplex PCR, and its TCRdb copy is limited to in-frame clones, with some not included. The sample lists around 50,000 clones, 90% occurring once. Sample: peripheral blood. The rearrangement uses TRBV28 and TRBJ1-2; 8 positions agree with TRBD1. This sequence originates from a human donor in a cohort sampled during active COVID-19. The CDR3 loop reads CASRSDRVNYGYTF. As DNA, the CDR3 is TGTGCCAGCAGATCGGACAGGGTTAACTATGGCTACACCTTC.